The 14 T cell receptor beta chains below were found in one sample sequenced in a study of OX40 agonist ivuxolimab in advanced cancers. The repertoire was sequenced with immunoSEQ multiplex PCR; TCRdb's copy has only in-frame clones and lacks some. The data hold roughly 20,000 clones, with about 86% observed a single time. Source: CD4+ or CD8+ T cells sorted from blood, taken in a trial of the OX40 agonist ivuxolimab. Receptors originate from an adult with an advanced solid tumor such as melanoma, head and neck, liver or kidney cancer.

V and J are TRBV6-5 and TRBJ1-3; a possible D gene is TRBD1 (5 bases). Deletions cut 0 bases from V and 0 bases from J, with 9 bases between. Germline CDR1 MNHEY, CDR2 SVGAGI. The length of the CDR3 is 16 residues. CDR3 in amino acids: CASSYSRDLSGNTIYF. CDR3 sequence (DNA): TGTGCCAGCAGTTACTCGAGGGACCTCTCTGGAAACACCATATATTTT.

This rearrangement joins TRBV4-3 to TRBJ2-1, with 9 bases lining up with TRBD2. Germline CDR1 is LGHNA and CDR2 is YSLEER. The CDR3 has 15 amino acids. The trim removed 1 base at V and 9 bases at J, leaving 7 bases unmatched. CDR3 DNA sequence: TGCGCCAGCAGCCAAGTGATAGTTAGCGGGGGTGAGCAGTTCTTC. This sequence encodes CASSQVIVSGGEQFF.

The chain has TRBV11-2 and TRBJ1-2; D is undetermined. V lost 2 bases, J lost 8 bases, and 15 bases lay in between. The CDR3 sequence is 14 residues long. CDR1 and CDR2 from the germline V gene are SGHAT and FQNNGV. Here the CDR3 reads CASSLQRSTNGYTF. As DNA, the CDR3 is TGTGCCAGCAGCTTACAGCGCTCTACCAACGGCTACACCTTC.

The rearrangement uses TRBV30 and TRBJ1-6, with a possible D match to TRBD1 (6 bases). Germline V gene sequence: CDR1 GTSNPN, CDR2 SVGIG (reference sequence). The V and J ends lost 4 bases and 9 bases respectively, with 10 bases between them. CDR3 length: 12 residues. CDR3 region: CAWKRGFSPLHF. The DNA of the CDR3 is TGTGCCTGGAAGAGGGGGTTTTCACCCCTCCACTTT. Using reference TRBV30 and TRBJ1-6 for the parts outside the CDR3, the full variable domain is SQTIHQWPATLVQPVGSPLSLECTVEGTSNPNLYWYRQAAGRGLQLLFYSVGIGQISSEVPQNLSASRPQDRQFILSSKKLLLSDSGFYLCAWKRGFSPLHFGNGTRLTVT.

The CDR3 is CASSLQGREWDEQFF. The CDR3 bases are TGCGCCAGCAGCCTGCAGGGCCGGGAGTGGGATGAGCAGTTCTTC. The rearrangement joins TRBV5-1 to TRBJ2-1; TRBD2 is a possible D gene (6 bases). Germline CDR1 SGHRS, CDR2 YFSETQ. The CDR3 is 15 amino acids. V was clipped by 4 bases and J by 8 bases, with 19 bases between them.

This clone appeared a single time. The chain joins TRBV28 to TRBJ1-5, with 9 bases that match TRBD1. The germline V gene has CDR1 MDHEN and CDR2 SYDVKM. V was clipped by 9 bases and J by 7 bases; unmatched bases: 4. This CDR3 is 12 amino acids long. CDR3 amino acids: CARGQGGQPQHF. DNA of the CDR3: TGTGCCAGGGGACAGGGAGGGCAGCCCCAGCATTTT.

The chain carries TRBV11-2 and TRBJ2-4; D is unclear. The V and J ends lost 5 bases and 5 bases respectively, with 7 bases between them. This CDR3 is 12 amino acids long. In germline, CDR1 is SGHAT, CDR2 FQNNGV. CDR3 nucleotide sequence: TGTGCCAGCAGCGCGGCCCAAAACATTCAGTACTTC. It yields the protein CASSAAQNIQYF.

This chain connects TRBV15 to TRBJ2-1; D remains ambiguous. Germline CDR1 LNHNV, CDR2 YYDKDF (reference sequence). This CDR3 has 13 amino acids. V lost 0 bases and J lost 9, with 9 bases in between. CDR3 in amino acids: CATSRDRQGEQFF. In DNA form, the CDR3 reads TGTGCCACCAGCAGAGACAGACAAGGTGAGCAGTTCTTC.

The chain joins TRBV7-6 to TRBJ2-5; no clear D. Trimming took off 5 bases at V and 0 bases at J, with 4 bases between the two ends. Germline assignment: CDR1 SGHVS and CDR2 FNYEAQ. The CDR3 extends over 12 amino acids. The CDR3 nucleotides are TGTGCCAGCAGCCGGTACCAAGAGACCCAGTACTTC. The encoded protein is CASSRYQETQYF.

This chain uses TRBV19 with TRBJ1-3, with no clear D. Trimming pared 3 bases from V and 0 bases from J, leaving 6 bases between. Germline V lookup: CDR1 LNHDA, CDR2 SQIVND (reference sequence). The CDR3 covers 14 residues. The CDR3 DNA reads as TGTGCCAGTAGTATCCGGACCTCTGGAAACACCATATATTTT. Amino acid sequence: CASSIRTSGNTIYF.

The chain recombines TRBV4-3 with TRBJ1-2; TRBD1 might be the D (5 bases). CDR1 is LGHNA, CDR2 YSLEER, per germline. There are 15 residues in the CDR3. Trimming removed 1 base from V and 4 bases from J, with 13 bases in between. CDR3: CASSQGTGTSYGYTF. The CDR3, as DNA: TGCGCCAGCAGCCAAGGAACCGGGACCAGCTATGGCTACACCTTC.

The V and J genes are TRBV10-2 and TRBJ2-7; D unresolved. The ends were cut back, 6 bases at V and 4 bases at J, with 7 bases in the middle. The CDR3 runs to 11 residues. The V gene's germline CDR1 is WSHSY and CDR2 SAAADI. The CDR3 DNA sequence: TGCGCCAGCAGCTCCCTATACGAGCAGTACTTC. As protein: CASSSLYEQYF.

By sample fraction, this clone is medium-sized. The rearrangement uses TRBV5-5 and TRBJ2-7, with 9 bases matching TRBD2. V lost 6 bases, J lost 2 bases, and 6 bases stayed unmatched. Germline V gene sequence: CDR1 SGHKS, CDR2 YYEKEE (reference sequence). The CDR3 is 14 residues long. The CDR3 DNA reads as TGTGCCAGCACTGGATTAGCGGGAGCCTACGAGCAGTACTTC. Translation: CASTGLAGAYEQYF.

This chain links TRBV6-1 with TRBJ1-5; perhaps TRBD1 as D (5 bases). The CDR3 runs 13 residues. CDR1 and CDR2 (germline): MNHNS, SASEGT. Trimming took 6 bases from V and 6 from J, leaving 12 bases between them. CDR3 DNA: TGTGCCAGCAGCAGGGACGGAGTTCAGCCCCAGCATTTT. Translation gives CASSRDGVQPQHF.